The 19 T cell receptor beta chains below were found in one sample sequenced in a study of OX40 agonist ivuxolimab in advanced cancers. Sequenced by immunoSEQ multiplex PCR; TCRdb stores in-frame clones only, minus some. The sample has about 70,000 clones, roughly 77% seen once; the top ten hold 5%. The specimen was CD4+ or CD8+ T cells sorted from blood, collected in a trial of the OX40 agonist ivuxolimab. The source is an adult with an advanced solid tumor such as melanoma, head and neck, liver or kidney cancer.

V and J are TRBV7-3 and TRBJ1-6; D unclear. Germline lookup yields CDR1 SGHTA and CDR2 FQGTGA. Trimming took off 2 bases at V and 10 bases at J, with 9 bases between the two ends. This CDR3 has 13 residues. This chain's CDR3 is CASSLGRESPLHF. In DNA form, the CDR3 reads TGTGCCAGCAGCTTAGGGCGGGAGTCACCCCTCCACTTT.

The CDR3 loop is CASSGDREGLGNIQYF. CDR3 bases: TGTGCCAGCAGTGGAGACAGGGAAGGATTAGGAAACATTCAGTACTTC. The chain carries TRBV6-1 and TRBJ2-4, with TRBD1 matching 7 bases. J lost 6 bases, V lost 4 bases, and 12 bases had no gene match. The CDR3 runs to 16 residues. Per germline, CDR1 MNHNS and CDR2 SASEGT.

This clone was recorded a few times. The chain carries TRBV4-2 and TRBJ1-1; tentative D call: TRBD1 (5 bases). V lost 0 bases and J 6 bases, leaving 17 bases between the germline ends. This CDR3 spans 16 amino acids. The germline V gene encodes CDR1 LGHNA and CDR2 YNFKEQ. The chain's CDR3 is CASSQDIGGGFPEAFF. CDR3 DNA: TGTGCCAGCAGCCAAGATATCGGCGGGGGGTTCCCTGAAGCTTTCTTT.

The CDR3 region has the DNA TGTGCCAGCTCACCACCCGGGACAGGGGTTGGAAACACCATATATTTT. Encoded protein: CASSPPGTGVGNTIYF. V and J are TRBV18 and TRBJ1-3; 10 bases line up with TRBD1. This CDR3 contains 16 residues. The V segment lost 0 bases and the J segment 3 bases; nucleotides outside the gene matches: 2. The germline CDR1 and CDR2 sequences are KGHSH and LQKENI.

The chain employs TRBV5-8 and TRBJ2-5; 13 bases map to TRBD2. Germline V gene lookup returns CDR1 SGHTS and CDR2 YDEGEE. The CDR3 is 15 amino acids. Losses at the gene ends were 5 bases for V and 2 bases for J; bases not matched to a gene: 3. CDR3 coding DNA: TGTGCCAGCAGGCCGGGACTAGCGGGACAAGAGACCCAGTACTTC. This sequence encodes CASRPGLAGQETQYF.

V and J are TRBV18 and TRBJ2-1; 9 bases align to TRBD1. The CDR3 totals 16 residues. Germline V gives CDR1 KGHSH, CDR2 LQKENI. V lost 3 bases, J lost 4 bases, and 7 bases stayed unmatched. The CDR3 DNA reads TGTGCCAGCTCACCGACAGGGGGTGGGGATTACAATGAGCAGTTCTTC. Protein: CASSPTGGGDYNEQFF. Full variable domain (missing parts from reference TRBV18 and TRBJ2-1): NAGVMQNPRHLVRRRGQEARLRCSPMKGHSHVYWYRQLPEEGLKFMVYLQKENIIDESGMPKERFSAEFPKEGPSILRIQQVVRGDSAAYFCASSPTGGGDYNEQFFGPGTRLTVL.

The rearrangement links TRBV27 to TRBJ2-3; 7 bases map to TRBD1. Germline-derived CDR1 and CDR2 are MNHEY and SMNVEV (reference sequence). Trimming took 6 bases from V and 1 from J; bases not matched to a gene: 4. The length of the CDR3 is 14 residues. The CDR3 sequence is CASRTGQGTDTQYF. For the CDR3, the DNA is TGTGCCAGCAGGACAGGACAGGGCACAGATACGCAGTATTTT.

CDR3 residues: CASSSWTGRNTEAFF. Here the CDR3 DNA reads TGTGCCAGTAGTAGCTGGACAGGGAGGAACACTGAAGCTTTCTTT. The V and J genes are TRBV19 and TRBJ1-1; 8 bases fit TRBD1. The ends lost 4 bases at V and 1 base at J; junction bases unmatched: 5. CDR3 length: 15 amino acids. Germline loops: CDR1 LNHDA, CDR2 SQIVND (reference sequence).

The chain links TRBV29-1 to TRBJ1-4; no definite D call. Germline loops: CDR1 SQVTM, CDR2 ANQGSEA. The length of the CDR3 is 10 residues. The CDR3 coding sequence is TGCGGAGGAGGCGGCGAAAAACTGTTTTTT. Its translation: CGGGGEKLFF.

The gene calls are TRBV7-6 and TRBJ2-2, with TRBD2 matching 9 bases. V trimming: 5 bases; J trimming: 5 bases; junction bases outside the gene matches: 15. The CDR3 loop spans 18 amino acids. Looked up from germline, CDR1 is SGHVS and CDR2 is FNYEAQ. Written as DNA, the CDR3 is TGTGCCAGCAGCCCTACACCCCCGACTAGCGGATATACCGGGGAGCTGTTTTTT. Translated: CASSPTPPTSGYTGELFF.

This chain links TRBV5-6 with TRBJ2-7, with D possibly matching TRBD1 (5 bases). The CDR3 totals 15 residues. Looked up from germline, CDR1 is SGHDT and CDR2 is YYEEEE. V lost 1 base to trimming and J lost 6 bases, with 17 bases between them. The CDR3 coding sequence is TGTGCCAGCAGCTTGTACGTAGGGCAGGGCGGCGAGCAGTACTTC. Protein: CASSLYVGQGGEQYF.

This clone was seen more than once but under ten times. The chain has TRBV7-9 and TRBJ2-1; D is perhaps TRBD2 (6 bases). The V gene's germline CDR1 is SEHNR and CDR2 FQNEAQ (reference sequence). V was shortened by 2 bases and J by 8 bases, with 22 bases between the two germline ends. CDR3 length: 17 amino acids. CDR3: CASSLPLGLPEADEQFF. The CDR3 coding sequence is TGTGCCAGCAGCTTACCGTTGGGACTCCCTGAGGCAGATGAGCAGTTCTTC. Variable domain in full (rest from reference TRBV7-9 and TRBJ2-1): DTGVSQNPRHKITKRGQNVTFRCDPISEHNRLYWYRQTLGQGPEFLTYFQNEAQLEKSRLLSDRFSAERPKGSFSTLEIQRTEQGDSAMYLCASSLPLGLPEADEQFFGPGTRLTVL.

Here the CDR3 DNA reads TGTGCCAGCAGCGCTCTCAGTCGAGAGACCCAGTACTTC. Protein sequence: CASSALSRETQYF. The chain combines TRBV14 with TRBJ2-5; D is unresolved. Germline V gene data show CDR1 as SGHDN and CDR2 as FVKESK. The CDR3 extends over 13 amino acids. Trimming pared 5 bases from V and 4 bases from J, leaving 11 bases between.

The chain joins TRBV4-2 to TRBJ2-6; D is possibly TRBD2 (5 bases). This CDR3 comprises 15 residues. Per germline, CDR1 LGHNA and CDR2 YNFKEQ. Trimming removed 0 bases at V and 3 bases at J, with 6 bases between. The chain's CDR3 is CASSQDRDGANVLTF. Here the CDR3 DNA reads TGTGCCAGCAGCCAAGACCGGGATGGGGCCAACGTCCTGACTTTC.

The rearrangement links TRBV4-2 to TRBJ1-2, with D unclear. Germline CDR1 LGHNA, CDR2 YNFKEQ. The CDR3 length is 12 residues. V shed 0 bases and J shed 7 bases, with 6 bases lying between them. The CDR3 bases are TGTGCCAGCAGCCAAGAATCCGGTGGCTACACCTTC. Its translation is CASSQESGGYTF.

The rearrangement links TRBV7-5 to TRBJ2-1; TRBD2 is the table's D call and was not checked against the DNA. TRBV7-5 is labeled a pseudogene. The CDR3 has 16 residues. The CDR3 region has the DNA TGTGTCAGAAGCCGGGGTTCAGGGACTGGAGACAATGAGCAGTTCTTC. This encodes CVRSRGSGTGDNEQFF.

V is TRBV5-4 and J is TRBJ2-7; 8 bases agree with TRBD1. The ends lost 4 bases at V and 6 bases at J; junction bases unmatched: 18. Germline CDR1 reads SGHNT; CDR2 reads YYREEE (reference sequence). This CDR3 comprises 17 residues. CDR3: CASSLGAGGALAREQYF. CDR3 DNA: TGTGCCAGCAGCCTGGGGGCAGGGGGCGCGCTAGCTCGCGAGCAGTACTTC.

V is TRBV7-9 and J is TRBJ2-1, with 7 positions matching TRBD2. Per germline, CDR1 SEHNR and CDR2 FQNEAQ (reference sequence). The V and J ends lost 4 bases and 0 bases, in that order; junction bases with no gene match: 12. This CDR3 is 18 amino acids long. The CDR3 protein is CASSSGTTLGSSYNEQFF. CDR3 nucleotides: TGTGCCAGCAGCTCCGGGACTACCCTCGGGAGCTCCTACAATGAGCAGTTCTTC. Drawing the rest from reference TRBV7-9 and TRBJ2-1, the complete variable domain is DTGVSQNPRHKITKRGQNVTFRCDPISEHNRLYWYRQTLGQGPEFLTYFQNEAQLEKSRLLSDRFSAERPKGSFSTLEIQRTEQGDSAMYLCASSSGTTLGSSYNEQFFGPGTRLTVL.

The V call is TRBV6-5, the J call TRBJ2-1; D is uncertain. This CDR3 is built from 11 residues. V was shortened by 4 bases and J by 10 bases, with 8 bases between the two germline ends. The germline V gene encodes CDR1 MNHEY and CDR2 SVGAGI. CDR3 DNA: TGTGCCAGCAGTTTCGGTGGGGAGCAGTTCTTC. This sequence encodes CASSFGGEQFF.